Sequencing of this T cell receptor beta chain was carried out in a study of beta chain features in type 1 diabetes. In the study overall: Examined across all samples were 90 million to 130 million sorted cells. The study, taken as a whole, reports: Among patients with Type 1 diabetes, TCRB CDR3s were moderately but significantly shorter in every one of the four CD4+ subsets.

With respect to this clone: The antigen is not known.

The CDR3 is 16 residues long. The V segment lost 6 bases and the J segment 7 bases; nucleotides outside the gene matches: 15. Per the germline V gene, CDR1 is MDHEN and CDR2 is SYDVKM. What was sequenced were expressed TCRB transcripts, since all of the isolated RNA had been reverse transcribed. The repertoire was sequenced with immunoSEQ multiplex PCR; TCRdb's copy has only in-frame clones and lacks some. The repertoire holds about 170,000 clones, roughly 7.1% seen once, with about 0.9% in the top ten. Sorting of CD4+ naive, central memory, regulatory and stem cell-like memory cells was performed via CD45RO/CCR7/CD25/CD127/CD95/CD27.

The sequencing input was central memory CD4+ T cells from blood. The chain recombines TRBV28 with TRBJ2-1; TRBD2 agrees at 7 bases. This clonotype was obtained from a woman aged 40 to 50 with type 1 diabetes. The CDR3, as DNA: TGTGCCAGCAGCCCGTGGGAGGGGCCATTAGGTAATGAGCAGTTCTTC. Its protein is CASSPWEGPLGNEQFF.